This T cell receptor (beta chain) derives from a study of cytomegalovirus exposure and HLA in healthy donors. Use of 60 Vbeta and 13 Jbeta primers characterized the PCR. Profiling relied on immunoSEQ multiplex PCR, and the TCRdb table lists in-frame clones only, not all of them. The sample lists tens of thousands of clones; around 8% were seen once. V lost 0 bases and J lost 9, with 13 bases in between. Per germline, CDR1 SGHRS and CDR2 YFSETQ. The CDR3 is made up of 14 amino acids. The TCR sequence derives from a man aged 50 to 60 in good health and CMV-seronegative. The sequencing sample was made of PBMCs. This chain uses TRBV5-1 with TRBJ2-1, with D possibly matching TRBD2 (5 bases). The CDR3 region has the DNA TGCGCCAGCAGCTTGGAGCCGGAGGTATCTGAGCAGTTCTTC. As protein: CASSLEPEVSEQFF. The full variable domain, in which reference TRBV5-1 and TRBJ2-1 provide the parts outside the CDR3, is KAGVTQTPRYLIKTRGQQVTLSCSPISGHRSVSWYQQTPGQGLQFLFEYFSETQRNKGNFPGRFSGRQFSNSRSEMNVSTLELGDSALYLCASSLEPEVSEQFFGPGTRLTVL.